A selection of T cell receptor beta chains follows, all from one sample in a study of response to subunit inactivated influenza vaccine. TCRdb passed the RT-PCR reads through MiXCR, listing each CDR3 protein once. The sample holds hundreds of thousands of distinct CDR3 sequences, 16% seen once. The material sequenced was CD4+ T cells sorted from PBMCs, taken roughly 24 months after vaccination. Every receptor here comes from a man between 50 and 69 years old who received an inactivated influenza vaccine. The conserved cysteine and the conserved F or W are not part of the CDR3 here.

J gene | V gene | CDR3 protein
TRBJ1-5 | TRBV12-3/TRBV12-4 | ASSTGTALYSNQPQH
TRBJ1-5 | TRBV18 | ASSHSSNQPQH
TRBJ2-1 | TRBV12-3/TRBV12-4 | ASSSKAGGRAVNEQF
TRBJ1-6 | TRBV9 | ASSGGSGVDNSPLH
TRBJ2-7 | TRBV20-1 | SAYPGQGAREQY
TRBJ2-7 | TRBV7-3 | ASSRTGFDEQY
TRBJ2-2 | TRBV6-1 | ASRLAGGSTGELF
TRBJ2-1 | TRBV3-1 | ASSQVGGVTEQF
TRBJ1-2 | TRBV29-1 | SVKGQGISREGYT
TRBJ1-1 | TRBV10-3 | AISAGTGGFDTEAF
TRBJ2-4 | TRBV14 | ASSQDWTPNIQY
TRBJ2-3 | TRBV7-9 | ASSPGVGTAGTDTQY
TRBJ2-3 | TRBV24-1 | ATSADSDTQY
TRBJ2-3 | TRBV11-2 | ASSWRSYTDTQY
TRBJ1-4 | TRBV5-1 | ASSLGDRGHEKLF
TRBJ2-7 | TRBV12-3/TRBV12-4 | ASRGTSIYEQY
TRBJ2-3 | TRBV15 | ATSRDRGLADTQY
TRBJ2-7 | TRBV11-1 | ASSPGTGQRKGGSYEQY
TRBJ1-5 | TRBV19 | ASSMGPLGQPQH
TRBJ1-1 | TRBV5-1 | ASSLTGFTEAF
TRBJ1-2 | TRBV6-2/TRBV6-3 | ASSRREGGYT
TRBJ2-1 | TRBV29-1 | SVGPSGSSYNEQF
TRBJ1-1 | TRBV6-1 | ASSEREDTEAF
TRBJ2-7 | TRBV12-3/TRBV12-4 | ASRSSASYEQY
TRBJ2-7 | TRBV11-3 | ASSLDGNEQY
TRBJ1-4 | TRBV11-2 | ASSPGGQEKLF
TRBJ2-7 | TRBV20-1 | SAHGSGRVNSYEQY